Listed below are T cell receptor beta chains from one sample, sequenced in a study of shared clonotypes between healthy human individuals. TCRdb's copy holds only in-frame clones and misses some; the assay was immunoSEQ multiplex PCR. The sample carries over a million clones, around 82% recorded once. Sequencing input: memory CD4+ T cells from PBMCs. The origin of the receptors is a man aged 18 to 30 in good health. Some clones in this sample may be carry-over from other donors' samples. CDR3s include the opening cysteine and the closing phenylalanine or tryptophan. A D gene is named only where the DNA matches it firmly. Size is stated for part of the rows, as once, few or many counts, or as a class when the clone is expanded.

J gene	V gene	clone size	D gene	CDR3 DNA	CDR3 protein
TRBJ1-4	TRBV28	NA	NA	TGTGCCAGCAGTTTAAAAGGGACATTCCCAGAAAAACTGTTTTTT	CASSLKGTFPEKLFF
TRBJ1-2	TRBV7-3	few	NA	TGTGCCAGCAGCCGGGGGCAGGGTGTCTATGGCTACACCTTC	CASSRGQGVYGYTF
TRBJ2-7	TRBV5-5	NA	TRBD2	TGTGCCAGCAGCTTGGTGGTAGCCAGTTCGGCGGGAGGGGTCTACGAGCAGTACTTC	CASSLVVASSAGGVYEQYF
TRBJ2-5	TRBV14	NA	NA	TGTGCCAGCAGCATGAAGATACCCGGGACCCAGTACTTC	CASSMKIPGTQYF
TRBJ1-4	TRBV4-3	once	NA	TGCGCCAGCAGCCAAGAGGGGGGGGAAAAACTGTTTTTT	CASSQEGGEKLFF
TRBJ2-5	TRBV30	NA	NA	TGTGCCTGGAGTGGACAGGTACAAGAGACCCAGTACTTC	CAWSGQVQETQYF
TRBJ2-7	TRBV7-8	NA	NA	TGTGCCAGCAGTGGCCCGGTGAGCTACGAGCAGTACTTC	CASSGPVSYEQYF
TRBJ2-7	TRBV29-1	NA	TRBD2	TGCAGCGTTGGATCAGCGGGAGGGACCTACGAGCAGTACTTC	CSVGSAGGTYEQYF
TRBJ2-7	TRBV7-2	NA	NA	TGTGCCAGCAGCCCCCCTCCGGTTACCTACGAGCAGTACTTC	CASSPPPVTYEQYF
TRBJ2-2	TRBV5-4	NA	NA	TGTGCCAGCAGCTTGGACGGCAAAGGCACCGGGGAGCTGTTTTTT	CASSLDGKGTGELFF
TRBJ1-2	TRBV19	NA	TRBD1	TGTGCCAGTAGTATAGAAGGTACAGGGGGCAACTATGGCTACACCTTC	CASSIEGTGGNYGYTF
TRBJ2-5	TRBV7-9	NA	NA	TGTGCCAGCAGCGGGTGGGCCCAAGAGACCCAGTACTTC	CASSGWAQETQYF
TRBJ2-7	TRBV7-6	many	TRBD1	TGTGCCAGCAGCTTAATGACAGGGACACCCTACGAGCAGTACTTC	CASSLMTGTPYEQYF
TRBJ2-3	TRBV2	once	TRBD2	TGTGCCAGCAGTGGACTAGCGGTCACAGATACGCAGTATTTT	CASSGLAVTDTQYF
TRBJ2-7	TRBV4-1	NA	TRBD2	TGCGCCAGCAGCCAAGTTCCAACTAGCGGAACCTACGAGCAGTACTTC	CASSQVPTSGTYEQYF
TRBJ2-7	TRBV4-1	NA	NA	TGCGCCAGCAGCCACCAACCGGGCCCGACGCAGTACTTC	CASSHQPGPTQYF
TRBJ1-5	TRBV28	NA	TRBD1	TGTGCCAGCAGTTCGACAGGGGGCCATCAGCCCCAGCATTTT	CASSSTGGHQPQHF
TRBJ2-7	TRBV29-1	NA	NA	TGCAGCGCCGAGGGGTCGGGGTCGCGGTACTTC	CSAEGSGSRYF
TRBJ2-7	TRBV6-5	NA	NA	TGTGCCAGCAGTTACGAGGACACGTCCGAGCAGTACTTC	CASSYEDTSEQYF
TRBJ2-3	TRBV30	NA	NA	TGTGCCTGGAGTGTACGAGGGGTCGGCACAGATACGCAGTATTTT	CAWSVRGVGTDTQYF
TRBJ2-7	TRBV2	NA	NA	TGTGCCAGCCGTAGAGTCCGCGAAGGCGAGCAGTACTTC	CASRRVREGEQYF
TRBJ1-1	TRBV7-2	NA	NA	TGTGCCAGCAGCGTCCGATCAGGGGCTGGCACTGAAGCTTTCTTT	CASSVRSGAGTEAFF
TRBJ1-2	TRBV7-9	NA	TRBD1	TGTGCCAGCAGCTTAGCGACAGGGGCCAATGGCTACACCTTC	CASSLATGANGYTF
TRBJ1-4	TRBV27	NA	NA	TGTGCCAGCAGTCTGACAGCCCGGGGGGAACTGTTTTTT	CASSLTARGELFF
TRBJ1-1	TRBV4-3	NA	NA	TGCGCCAGCAGCCCTACAGGCGTGAACACTGAAGCTTTCTTT	CASSPTGVNTEAFF
TRBJ1-6	TRBV2	few	TRBD1	TGTGCCAGCAGTGCGGGACAGAGAAATTCACCCCTCCACTTT	CASSAGQRNSPLHF
TRBJ1-2	TRBV6-5	few	NA	TGTGCCAGCAGTTATTTCCCCGTGGGCTATGGCTACACCTTC	CASSYFPVGYGYTF